These T cell receptor beta chains were read from a single sample in a study of blood T cell repertoires in COVID-19. Clones were sequenced by immunoSEQ multiplex PCR, and TCRdb holds only the in-frame ones, with some missing. The profile shows more than 250,000 clones, approximately 86% of them singletons. Input material: peripheral blood. The receptors shown here come from a woman aged 25 to 39 who had recovered from COVID-19. The CDR3 runs from the conserved cysteine through the conserved F or W. Each record gives: V gene, clone size, D gene, J gene, CDR3 protein, CDR3 DNA. A D gene is named only where the DNA matches it firmly. Some rows mark clone size as missing; the rest say once, few, many or name a class of expanded clone.

>TRBV29-1|once|-|TRBJ2-7
CSVHGGQFHYEQYF
TGCAGCGTCCACGGGGGACAGTTTCACTACGAGCAGTACTTC
>TRBV5-8|-|TRBD1|TRBJ2-7
CASSNNRGPYEQYF
TGTGCCAGCAGTAATAACAGGGGGCCCTACGAGCAGTACTTC
>TRBV7-9|-|-|TRBJ1-3
CASSESSRGLSGNTIYF
TGTGCCAGCAGCGAATCGTCCCGAGGCCTCTCTGGAAACACCATATATTTT
>TRBV2|-|-|TRBJ1-5
CASSRREGQPQHF
TGTGCCAGCAGTCGCAGGGAGGGTCAGCCCCAGCATTTT
>TRBV2|once|-|TRBJ1-2
CASSGEEGYGYTF
TGTGCCAGCTCCGGGGAGGAAGGCTATGGCTACACCTTC
>TRBV19|-|TRBD2|TRBJ2-1
CASSISGGTNEQFF
TGTGCCAGTAGTATAAGCGGGGGGACCAATGAGCAGTTCTTC
>TRBV21-1|-|-|TRBJ1-5
CASSPQVGDRGGSNQPQHF
TGTGCCAGCAGCCCTCAAGTGGGTGACAGGGGAGGAAGCAATCAGCCCCAGCATTTT
>TRBV6-2/TRBV6-3|-|TRBD2|TRBJ2-2
CASSNGLAGTGELFF
TGTGCCAGCAGTAATGGACTAGCGGGTACCGGGGAGCTGTTTTTT
>TRBV28|once|TRBD2|TRBJ2-3
CASSLNAGLAGDHDFTDTQYF
TGTGCCAGCAGTTTAAACGCCGGACTAGCGGGAGACCACGACTTCACAGATACGCAGTATTTT
>TRBV29-1|-|-|TRBJ2-2
CSVERGTGELFF
TGCAGCGTCGAAAGGGGCACCGGGGAGCTGTTTTTT
>TRBV6-1|few|-|TRBJ1-1
CASSEARGWSGAEAFF
TGTGCCAGCAGTGAAGCGCGAGGGTGGTCGGGCGCTGAAGCTTTCTTT
>TRBV3-1/TRBV3-2|-|TRBD2|TRBJ2-1
CASSTPGGNYNEQFF
TGTGCCAGCAGCACCCCCGGGGGGAACTACAATGAGCAGTTCTTC
>TRBV27|-|-|TRBJ1-5
CASSPAQGRGPQHF
TGTGCCAGCAGTCCAGCACAGGGAAGGGGGCCCCAGCATTTT
>TRBV15|-|-|TRBJ2-5
CATSRDRRLGEGTQYF
TGTGCCACCAGCAGAGATCGAAGACTGGGTGAGGGGACCCAGTACTTC
>TRBV11-3|-|-|TRBJ2-7
CASSLGSYEQYF
TGTGCCAGCAGCTTAGGGAGCTACGAGCAGTACTTC
>TRBV5-1|-|-|TRBJ1-6
CASSLAGNPNNSPLHF
TGCGCCAGCAGCTTGGCCGGGAATCCCAATAATTCACCCCTCCACTTT
>TRBV18|-|-|TRBJ2-5
CASSPSNGETQYF
TGTGCCAGCTCACCTTCGAACGGAGAGACCCAGTACTTC
>TRBV9|-|-|TRBJ2-5
CASSAQGGGETQYF
TGTGCCAGCAGCGCCCAGGGGGGAGGAGAGACCCAGTACTTC
>TRBV28|-|TRBD1|TRBJ1-1
CASTIGDRKNTEAFF
TGTGCCAGCACCATCGGGGACAGGAAGAACACTGAAGCTTTCTTT
>TRBV5-6|-|-|TRBJ1-5
CASSLGSGYQPQHF
TGTGCCAGCAGCTTGGGGTCCGGGTATCAGCCCCAGCATTTT
>TRBV3-1/TRBV3-2|-|TRBD2|TRBJ2-3
CASSRTSGTDTQYF
TGTGCCAGCAGCCGGACTAGCGGGACAGATACGCAGTATTTT
>TRBV4-1|-|TRBD1|TRBJ1-1
CASSHSGRQGRGNTEAFF
TGCGCCAGCAGCCACTCGGGTCGACAGGGGCGAGGGAACACTGAAGCTTTCTTT
>TRBV6-1|-|TRBD1|TRBJ1-2
CASSDQQQGGYGYTF
TGTGCCAGCAGTGACCAACAACAGGGGGGCTATGGCTACACCTTC
>TRBV2|-|TRBD2|TRBJ2-3
CASRPGLAGNADTQYF
TGTGCCAGCAGGCCCGGACTAGCGGGTAACGCAGATACGCAGTATTTT
>TRBV24-1|-|TRBD1|TRBJ1-1
CATRGTGTEAFF
TGTGCCACCAGAGGGACAGGGACTGAAGCTTTCTTT
>TRBV7-8|-|-|TRBJ1-4
CASSFRDSSLEKLFF
TGTGCCAGCAGCTTCCGGGACTCATCGTTAGAAAAACTGTTTTTT
>TRBV28|-|TRBD1|TRBJ1-1
CASKYEGQGSYTEAFF
TGTGCCAGCAAGTACGAGGGACAGGGAAGTTACACTGAAGCTTTCTTT
>TRBV13|-|TRBD2|TRBJ2-1
CASSGSPGLAGGHYNEQFF
TGTGCCAGCAGCGGGAGCCCGGGACTAGCGGGGGGGCATTACAATGAGCAGTTCTTC
>TRBV11-2|-|-|TRBJ2-7
CASSLEPGISEQYF
TGTGCCAGCAGCTTAGAGCCGGGAATCAGCGAGCAGTACTTC
>TRBV30|-|-|TRBJ1-2
CAWSDPGKNYGYTF
TGTGCCTGGAGTGACCCAGGGAAGAACTATGGCTACACCTTC
>TRBV5-4|-|TRBD1|TRBJ2-7
CASSGDRASEQYF
TGTGCCAGCAGCGGGGACAGGGCCAGCGAGCAGTACTTC
>TRBV21-1|-|-|TRBJ1-1
CASSAYQTVNTEAFF
TGTGCCAGCAGCGCATACCAGACAGTGAACACTGAAGCTTTCTTT
>TRBV5-4|-|TRBD2|TRBJ2-7
CASSEGLAVYEQYF
TGTGCCAGCAGCGAGGGACTAGCGGTTTACGAGCAGTACTTC
>TRBV3-1/TRBV3-2|-|TRBD1|TRBJ1-4
CASSRRQGEREKLFF
TGTGCCAGCAGCCGAAGACAGGGGGAACGAGAAAAACTGTTTTTT
>TRBV2|-|-|TRBJ2-3
CASSEASGTDTQYF
TGTGCCAGCAGTGAAGCTAGCGGCACAGATACGCAGTATTTT
>TRBV6-5|-|-|TRBJ2-2
CASTRGTNTGELFF
TGTGCCAGCACCCGGGGGACCAACACCGGGGAGCTGTTTTTT
>TRBV18|-|TRBD2|TRBJ2-7
CASSPPGLARTYEQYF
TGTGCCAGCTCACCACCGGGACTAGCGAGAACCTACGAGCAGTACTTC
>TRBV4-1|-|-|TRBJ1-5
CASSQDKGTQVGNQPQHF
TGCGCCAGCAGCCAAGATAAAGGAACACAGGTTGGCAATCAGCCCCAGCATTTT
>TRBV9|-|-|TRBJ1-5
CASSPRGPGGQPQHF
TGTGCCAGCAGCCCTCGCGGGCCCGGGGGACAGCCCCAGCATTTT
>TRBV5-1|-|TRBD2|TRBJ2-1
CASSLLPSGNNEQFF
TGCGCCAGCAGCTTGCTTCCTAGCGGGAACAATGAGCAGTTCTTC
>TRBV24-1|-|-|TRBJ2-2
CATSDLGATNTGELFF
TGTGCCACCAGTGATTTGGGAGCGACGAACACCGGGGAGCTGTTTTTT